This is a list of T cell receptor beta chains from one sample in a study of human T cells and chemical hapten exposure. One entry per CDR3 protein, called by TCRdb with MiXCR from the RACE reads. This sample yields about 34,000 distinct CDR3 sequences, of which roughly 6.4% are seen a single time; roughly 9.2% belongs to the top ten. Sequencing was performed on whole blood, taken in connection with sensitization to the hapten diphenylcyclopropenone (DPC). These receptors were collected from a woman younger than 45 with alopecia areata. Some clones in this sample may be carry-over from other donors' samples. CDR3s include the opening cysteine and the closing phenylalanine or tryptophan. D genes are given only for firm matches. Clone size is not always given. Where it is, it says once, few, many or a class for expanded clones.

d_gene	v_gene	len	abundance	j_gene	CDR3nt	CDR3aa
TRBD2	TRBV6-6	15	many	TRBJ2-3	TGTGCCAGCACGGATCTAGCGGGGGGTGTAGATACGCAGTATTTT	CASTDLAGGVDTQYF
TRBD2	TRBV20-1	15	many	TRBJ2-5	TGCAGTGCTAGGACTAGCGGGGGGCTTCAAGAGACCCAGTACTTC	CSARTSGGLQETQYF
TRBD2	TRBV28	16	NA	TRBJ2-7	TGTGCCAGCAGCCTAGTTCGGCTAGCGGGGACCTACGAGCAGTACTTC	CASSLVRLAGTYEQYF
NA	TRBV12-3/TRBV12-4	11	few	TRBJ2-1	TGTGCCAGCAGTTTATTGGACAGTCAGTTCTTC	CASSLLDSQFF
TRBD1	TRBV6-2/TRBV6-3	15	NA	TRBJ1-1	TGTGCCAGCAGCCAACCGTCAGGGGGCCGAACTGAAGCTTTCTTT	CASSQPSGGRTEAFF
TRBD1	TRBV10-3	19	many	TRBJ2-3	TGTGCCATCAGTGGAGACAGGGGGCGTTCGGGGGGGATCACAGATACGCAGTATTTT	CAISGDRGRSGGITDTQYF
NA	TRBV5-1	14	NA	TRBJ1-4	TGCGCCAGCAGCTTGGACAGGATGGGTGAAAAACTGTTTTTT	CASSLDRMGEKLFF
NA	TRBV28	15	NA	TRBJ1-6	TGTGCCAGCGGCGACCTTACAGGGAGAAATTCACCCCTCCACTTT	CASGDLTGRNSPLHF
NA	TRBV28	15	NA	TRBJ2-3	TGTGCCAGCAGTTCGGCGGCGGGGGCGAGGGATACGCAGTATTTT	CASSSAAGARDTQYF
NA	TRBV24-1	13	few	TRBJ1-5	TGTGCCACCAGTGACGGGGGGGTGCAGCCCCAGCATTTT	CATSDGGVQPQHF
NA	TRBV5-1	15	many	TRBJ2-7	TGCGCCAGCAGCTTGGATCCGGACCCTAAGGGCGAGCAGTACTTC	CASSLDPDPKGEQYF
TRBD1	TRBV29-1	13	few	TRBJ1-1	TGCAGCGTGTGGGGACAGATGAACACTGAAGCTTTCTTT	CSVWGQMNTEAFF
NA	TRBV7-8	17	few	TRBJ2-3	TGTGCCAGCAAAGAACGAGTGTGGGGCTCCAACACAGATACGCAGTATTTT	CASKERVWGSNTDTQYF
TRBD1	TRBV5-1	15	many	TRBJ2-2	TGTGCCAGCAGTCTAGGGGACAGGAACACCGGGGAGCTGTTTTTT	CASSLGDRNTGELFF
TRBD1	TRBV2	14	NA	TRBJ2-7	TGTGCCAGCAGCCCCCCGACAGGGGTAGGCGAGCAGTACTTC	CASSPPTGVGEQYF
TRBD1	TRBV12-3/TRBV12-4	15	few	TRBJ1-2	TGTGCCAGCAGTGGACAGGGCAAGGTTGGCTATGGCTACACCTTC	CASSGQGKVGYGYTF
NA	TRBV2	13	many	TRBJ1-6	TGTGCCAGCAGGAGGGACGGCGAGTCACCCCTCCACTTT	CASRRDGESPLHF
NA	TRBV7-2	14	few	TRBJ2-7	TGTGCCAGCAGCTTAGGCCCCCAGGTCTACGAGCAGTACTTC	CASSLGPQVYEQYF
TRBD1	TRBV6-5	18	many	TRBJ1-6	TGTGCCAGCAGCCGGTCCGGGACAGGGAGTTTTGTTAATTCACCCCTCCACTTT	CASSRSGTGSFVNSPLHF
NA	TRBV30	13	many	TRBJ2-3	TGTGCCTGGAGAGGGGGGGGGCGAGATACGCAGTATTTT	CAWRGGGRDTQYF
NA	TRBV5-6	15	many	TRBJ2-3	TGTGCCAGCAGCGGACTGTATCGGGGCACAGATACGCAGTATTTT	CASSGLYRGTDTQYF
NA	TRBV28	15	few	TRBJ1-1	TGTGCCAGCAGTTTAGAGGCAGGACGAAACACTGAAGCTTTCTTT	CASSLEAGRNTEAFF
TRBD2	TRBV9	17	medium-sized	TRBJ2-3	TGTGCCAGCAGCGTAGGGGGGACTAGCGGACTCACAGATACGCAGTATTTT	CASSVGGTSGLTDTQYF
NA	TRBV6-6	14	NA	TRBJ1-5	TGTGCCAGCAGTAATGGACAGATCTATCAGCCCCAGCATTTT	CASSNGQIYQPQHF
NA	TRBV28	15	few	TRBJ2-3	TGTGCCAGCAGTTTGGCCGGACTTACCACAGATACGCAGTATTTT	CASSLAGLTTDTQYF
NA	TRBV6-2/TRBV6-3	13	many	TRBJ2-3	TGTGCCAGCAGTTACTTGGGAACAGATACGCAGTATTTT	CASSYLGTDTQYF
NA	TRBV6-2/TRBV6-3	14	many	TRBJ1-1	TGTGCCAGCAGTTACGGACAGAAGAACACTGAAGCTTTCTTT	CASSYGQKNTEAFF
NA	TRBV5-1	15	few	TRBJ1-6	TGCGCCAGCAGCGAGGGACACAACTATAATTCACCCCTCCACTTT	CASSEGHNYNSPLHF
NA	TRBV5-1	16	NA	TRBJ2-3	TGCGCCAGCAGCTTGGGGGCAGGGTTTGATACAGATACGCAGTATTTT	CASSLGAGFDTDTQYF
TRBD2	TRBV7-9	17	few	TRBJ2-1	TGTGCCAGCAGCTTAGGGACTAGCGGGGAATTTAACAATGAGCAGTTCTTC	CASSLGTSGEFNNEQFF
TRBD1	TRBV3-1	17	few	TRBJ2-3	TGTGCCAGCAGCCAATATACCGGGACAGGGTGGAAAGATACGCAGTATTTT	CASSQYTGTGWKDTQYF
NA	TRBV12-3/TRBV12-4	13	few	TRBJ2-7	TGTGCCAGCAGTTTAATCCCTTCCTACGAGCAGTACTTC	CASSLIPSYEQYF
NA	TRBV28	12	many	TRBJ1-1	TGTGCCATCAAAGGGGTCGGTTTGGAAGCTTTCTTT	CAIKGVGLEAFF
NA	TRBV6-2/TRBV6-3	15	few	TRBJ1-1	TGTGCCAGCAGCAAGCTCAGACAGGCATCAGGTGAAGCTTTCTTT	CASSKLRQASGEAFF
TRBD1	TRBV28	15	few	TRBJ1-2	TGTGCCAGCAATTCGCCGGGACAGGCAGTTTCTGGCTACACCTTC	CASNSPGQAVSGYTF
TRBD1	TRBV6-2/TRBV6-3	16	many	TRBJ2-1	TGTGCCAGCAGTTACGGGACAGGGAGCTCCTACAATGAGCAGTTCTTC	CASSYGTGSSYNEQFF
TRBD1	TRBV6-7	18	many	TRBJ2-7	TGTGCCAGCAGTTACACTTTGATCCGGGGACAGGGGCGATACGAGCAGTACTTC	CASSYTLIRGQGRYEQYF
TRBD1	TRBV20-1	13	many	TRBJ1-2	TGCAGTGCAGGACAGGACCCCGTCTATGGCTACACCTTC	CSAGQDPVYGYTF
NA	TRBV4-1	16	NA	TRBJ1-5	TGCGCCAGCAGCCAAGATTACACGGCTCTATGGCAGCCCCAGCATTTT	CASSQDYTALWQPQHF
NA	TRBV28	14	NA	TRBJ1-4	TGTGCCAGCGGCCCCCCCGGATTGGGTGAAAAACTGTTTTTT	CASGPPGLGEKLFF
NA	TRBV4-3	18	many	TRBJ1-4	TGCGCCAGCAGCCACCACCCCCGTGAGGGCCCCGTTAATGAAAAACTGTTTTTT	CASSHHPREGPVNEKLFF
TRBD2	TRBV7-2	15	many	TRBJ2-1	TGTGCCAGCAGACGAGATCTAGCGGGGGACAATGAGCAGTTCTTC	CASRRDLAGDNEQFF
NA	TRBV20-1	14	many	TRBJ2-7	TGCAGTGCCCAAAACCCCTCGGCAGACTACGAGCAGTACTTC	CSAQNPSADYEQYF
NA	TRBV20-1	12	NA	TRBJ2-1	TGCAGTGCCCTGGACAGTCACAATGAGCAGTTCTTC	CSALDSHNEQFF
NA	TRBV19	13	NA	TRBJ1-5	TGTGCCAGTAGCTCTCTGGGAAATCAGCCCCAGCATTTT	CASSSLGNQPQHF
TRBD1	TRBV6-6	16	many	TRBJ1-1	TGTGCCAGCAGTTACGTGACAGGGAACCCGAACACTGAAGCTTTCTTT	CASSYVTGNPNTEAFF
NA	TRBV4-1	13	many	TRBJ2-7	TGCGCCAGCAGCCAAGAGACCCCGACGGGACAGTACTTC	CASSQETPTGQYF
TRBD2	TRBV10-3	16	NA	TRBJ2-3	TGTGCCATCAGTGAGTCCGCGGGGGGAGGCACAGATACGCAGTATTTT	CAISESAGGGTDTQYF
NA	TRBV6-2/TRBV6-3	13	few	TRBJ1-2	TGTGCCAGCAGTTTTGGGGCTAACTATGGCTACACCTTC	CASSFGANYGYTF
NA	TRBV5-4	13	NA	TRBJ2-3	TGTGCCAGCAGCTTGGAGGGGCCACAAATGCAGTATTTT	CASSLEGPQMQYF
TRBD2	TRBV29-1	15	many	TRBJ2-1	TGCAGCGTTGACGGCGGGGGGGCCTCCTACAATGAGCAGTTCTTC	CSVDGGGASYNEQFF
NA	TRBV2	15	few	TRBJ1-3	TGTGCCAGAAATAGCAGGGGTCGTTCTGGAAACACCATATATTTT	CARNSRGRSGNTIYF
NA	TRBV4-1	17	few	TRBJ2-2	TGCGCCAGCAGCCAAGATCTAGGAAGGGTTCGGACCGGGGAGCTGTTTTTT	CASSQDLGRVRTGELFF
NA	TRBV9	13	many	TRBJ2-3	TGTGCCAGCAGCGTATCGAGCACAGATACGCAGTATTTT	CASSVSSTDTQYF
TRBD2	TRBV5-1	15	many	TRBJ2-1	TGCGCCAGCAGCCCACCTGTTGGGGAGGGCGATGAGCAGTTCTTC	CASSPPVGEGDEQFF
NA	TRBV28	13	many	TRBJ1-1	TGTGCCAGCAGTTCCCGGACGAACACTGAAGCTTTCTTT	CASSSRTNTEAFF
TRBD2	TRBV7-2	17	NA	TRBJ2-3	TGTGCCAGCACCACGATCCGGGGCGGGGGGGCCCCAGATACGCAGTATTTT	CASTTIRGGGAPDTQYF
NA	TRBV4-3	17	few	TRBJ1-6	TGCGCCAGCAGCCAAGAGGTCGGGAAGGGTAATAATTCACCCCTCCACTTT	CASSQEVGKGNNSPLHF
NA	TRBV2	13	NA	TRBJ1-2	TGTGCCAGCTTAGGGGGAAAAGACTATGGCTACACCTTC	CASLGGKDYGYTF
NA	TRBV7-9	14	many	TRBJ1-1	TGTGCCAGCAGCTCCACAAACCTGAACACTGAAGCTTTCTTT	CASSSTNLNTEAFF